This is a list of T cell receptor beta chains from one sample in a study of control samples from healthy donors and cancer patients. Here immunoSEQ multiplex PCR was the method, and the copy in TCRdb shows in-frame clones only, minus some. The top ten hold about 4% of the sample, which has about 58,000 clones, 90% to 95% seen once. Material for sequencing was blood. Source of these receptors: a man aged 25-45 years in good health. CDR3s include the opening cysteine and the closing phenylalanine or tryptophan. D genes are given only for firm matches. Where a row states a size, it is once, few, many or the class of an expanded clone; other rows omit it.

size,V,D,CDR3
-,TRBV7-3,-,CASSPRGGNTEAFF
-,TRBV27,TRBD1,CASSSERGQGNRNEQFF
-,TRBV5-1,TRBD1,CASSLGPGGDQPQHF
-,TRBV7-8,-,CASTPSFGELFF
-,TRBV24-1,TRBD2,CATSDITTSGRSYEQFF
-,TRBV9,-,CASSPRSVKTDTQYF
-,TRBV15,-,CATSRDLRDTQYF
-,TRBV15,-,CATRAQKNTEAFF
-,TRBV4-3,-,CASSLRRLNEKLFF
-,TRBV18,-,CASSPGADFIGQPQHF
-,TRBV21-1,-,CASGNRGRGTEAFF
-,TRBV14,TRBD1,CASSQSPGTGRVDTGELFF
once,TRBV5-5,-,CASSSATLQETQYF
-,TRBV6-4,-,CASSDLEGQPQHF
-,TRBV6-5,-,CASSYTKDSNYGYTF
-,TRBV12-3/TRBV12-4,-,CASSSSNNEQFF
-,TRBV11-2,-,CASSFSGLTDTQYF
-,TRBV6-1,-,CASSDEGYGYTF
once,TRBV11-3,-,CASSLGMPNTEAFF
-,TRBV5-1,TRBD2,CASSSSGGEQYF
-,TRBV19,-,CASSIRRQGSNQPQHF
-,TRBV6-1,-,CASSEGFGGPDEKLFF
-,TRBV7-9,TRBD2,CASSLRVAGEQETQYF
-,TRBV2,-,CASSVGTARLLSGNTIYF
-,TRBV9,TRBD1,CASSAGQGAAGANVLTF
-,TRBV6-5,-,CASTTEFLGNQPQHF
-,TRBV19,-,CASSSTYEQYF
-,TRBV29-1,TRBD1,CSVWTGGNYGYTF
-,TRBV7-3,-,CASSSSAIGGQFF
once,TRBV18,-,CASSPGAGDRNTIYF
-,TRBV3-1/TRBV3-2,-,CASSSAGAWYTEAFF
-,TRBV7-9,TRBD2,CASRKSGTSVFF
-,TRBV18,-,CASSLRVDYGYTF
few,TRBV27,-,CASSSQPGHNTGELFF
-,TRBV7-6,-,CASSLDGDSVYGYTF
-,TRBV28,-,CASSPGDTNYGYTF
-,TRBV5-1,-,CASSLVGYTEAFF
-,TRBV5-1,TRBD1,CASSLYRGRSYNSPLHF
-,TRBV19,-,CASSPEIGGNGETQYF
-,TRBV11-2,-,CASSLDPDSEQYF
-,TRBV6-5,TRBD2,CASSFASGAYNEQFF
-,TRBV13,-,CASSFSLLQEAGVGSPLHF
-,TRBV7-2,-,CASSSLRSTQYF
-,TRBV30,-,CAWSVPNRGRLNTEAFF
-,TRBV19,-,CASSPKAGGITNYGYTF
once,TRBV28,-,CASSLRPNTEAFF
-,TRBV27,-,CASSPSAPSYEQYF
-,TRBV2,TRBD2,CASRPTSARETQYF
-,TRBV5-8,TRBD1,CASSSSRQGGTEAFF